This TCR beta chain was recovered during a study of blood T cell repertoires in COVID-19. Libraries were prepared by immunoSEQ multiplex PCR; TCRdb keeps only in-frame clonotypes and omits some of them. The table includes tens of thousands of clones, 79% detected once. Trimming removed 3 bases from V and 3 bases from J, with 8 bases in between. Germline V gene data show CDR1 as SGDLS and CDR2 as YYNGEE. The CDR3 loop spans 13 amino acids. The sequencing input was peripheral blood. This TCR derives from a human donor in a cohort sampled during active COVID-19. The gene calls are TRBV9 and TRBJ2-3; D remains unclear. CDR3 DNA: TGTGCCAGCAGCGATTACAGAACAGATACGCAGTATTTT. Translating gives CASSDYRTDTQYF.